The next 18 T cell receptor beta chains were all read from a single sample in a study of blood T cells in healthy people across ages. Together with a sample-barcoded 5' primer, a J-beta primer mix was included in a second PCR lasting about 6 to 11 cycles. TCRdb called the 5' RACE reads again in MiXCR, with one record for every CDR3 protein. The sample includes just over 1 million distinct CDR3 sequences, 45% of them seen just once. The sample taken for sequencing was blood. All receptors derive from a woman between 55 and 75 years old in good health.

A few counts support this clonotype. The genes are TRBV12-3 or TRBV12-4 and TRBJ2-1; TRBD2 might be the D (6 bases). This CDR3 is built from 15 residues. V lost 9 bases, J lost 7 bases, and 22 bases lay in between. Here the CDR3 reads CASTSSGSFGNEQFF. DNA for the CDR3: TGTGCCAGTACTTCTTCCGGGAGCTTCGGAAATGAGCAGTTCTTC.

This clonotype was seen only a few times. The genes are TRBV28 and TRBJ2-5; no definite D call. The CDR3 length is 13 residues. V lost 6 bases, J lost 2 bases, and 10 bases lay in between. Per germline, CDR1 MDHEN and CDR2 SYDVKM. CDR3 sequence reads: CASSRPPQETQYF. CDR3 nucleotides: TGTGCCAGCAGCCGCCCACCGCAAGAGACCCAGTACTTC.

This sequence joins TRBV2 and TRBJ2-4; D is uncertain. The J call may be wrong; the DNA end is better matched by TRBJ2-7. Germline V gene data show CDR1 as SNHLY and CDR2 as FYNNEI. The CDR3 is 16 residues long. The CDR3 DNA is TGTGCCAGCAGTACAGATATAGATATACCTACCTACGAGCAGTACTTC. Its translation: CASSTDIDIPTYEQYF.

The chain couples TRBV6-5 to TRBJ1-1; a possible D gene is TRBD1 (6 bases). V was cut by 2 bases and J by 2 bases, with 15 bases left in between. The CDR3 length is 16 residues. Germline V gene data show CDR1 as MNHEY and CDR2 as SVGAGI. CDR3 bases: TGTGCCAGCAGTTACCCGAACAGGGCAGGAAACACTGAAGCTTTCTTT. Translation: CASSYPNRAGNTEAFF.

This clonotype was picked up a small number of times. J is TRBJ2-3 and V is TRBV6-4, with 9 bases aligning to TRBD1. The CDR3 sequence is 16 residues long. The germline gives CDR1 MRHNA, CDR2 SNTAGT. With V trimmed by 2 bases and J by 6 bases, 9 bases remained unmatched. The chain's CDR3 is CASSDGSGTGSDTQYF. The CDR3 DNA sequence: TGTGCCAGCAGTGACGGGTCCGGGACAGGGTCGGATACGCAGTATTTT.

The chain has TRBV5-1 and TRBJ1-5, with unresolved D. Trimming left V 1 base short and J 6 bases short, with 8 bases between. This CDR3 spans 13 amino acids. The V gene's germline CDR1 is SGHRS and CDR2 YFSETQ. The CDR3 DNA is TGCGCCAGCAGCTTGACCCGGGGTCAGCCCCAGCATTTT. Translated: CASSLTRGQPQHF. The whole variable domain, filled in from reference TRBV5-1 and TRBJ1-5, reads KAGVTQTPRYLIKTRGQQVTLSCSPISGHRSVSWYQQTPGQGLQFLFEYFSETQRNKGNFPGRFSGRQFSNSRSEMNVSTLELGDSALYLCASSLTRGQPQHFGDGTRLSIL.

In its sample, this clonotype was seen once. This rearrangement joins TRBV6-2 or TRBV6-3 to TRBJ2-1; D may be TRBD1 or TRBD2 (5 bases each). With 2 bases removed from V and 8 bases from J, the gap between germline ends came to 13 bases. The CDR3 runs 14 residues. CDR1 MNHEY and CDR2 SVGEGT come from the germline V gene. CDR3 amino acids: CASSYRGAGDEQFF. As DNA, the CDR3 is TGTGCCAGCAGTTACAGGGGAGCTGGCGATGAGCAGTTCTTC.

There are a few counts of this clonotype. The V and J genes are TRBV10-3 and TRBJ1-5; a possible D gene is TRBD1 (5 bases). Germline V gives CDR1 ENHRY, CDR2 SYGVKD. Trimming removed 1 base from V and 4 bases from J, with 14 bases in between. This CDR3 contains 16 residues. The CDR3 sequence is CAISEFWQDTNQPQHF. CDR3 nucleotide sequence: TGTGCCATCAGTGAGTTCTGGCAGGACACAAATCAGCCCCAGCATTTT.

The rearrangement links TRBV7-2 to TRBJ2-7, with TRBD1 matching 8 bases. CDR3 length: 14 residues. Germline lookup yields CDR1 SGHTA and CDR2 FQGNSA. The V gene end was trimmed by 0 bases and the J gene end by 9 bases; junction bases not matched to a gene: 7. In DNA form, the CDR3 reads TGTGCCAGCAGCTTAGCTGGGACAGGAATAGGGCAGTACTTC. This codes for CASSLAGTGIGQYF.

The rearrangement links TRBV12-3 or TRBV12-4 to TRBJ2-1, with D perhaps being TRBD1 or TRBD2 (5 bases each). The CDR3 has 15 residues. V was clipped by 3 bases and J by 2 bases, with 11 bases between them. The CDR3 loop is CASSFDQGAYNEQFF. DNA of the CDR3: TGTGCCAGCAGTTTTGATCAGGGAGCCTACAATGAGCAGTTCTTC.

V usage is TRBV20-1 and J usage is TRBJ2-3; perhaps TRBD2 as D (6 bases). Trimming stripped 1 base from V and 5 bases from J, with 19 bases between. Germline CDR1 and CDR2: DFQATT and SNEGSKA (reference sequence). There are 16 residues in the CDR3. CDR3 residues: CSARVLGGSGLDTQYF. CDR3 nucleotide sequence: TGCAGTGCTAGAGTTCTTGGAGGGAGTGGACTAGATACGCAGTATTTT.

This clonotype occurred a few times. A much larger clonotype is one base distant, so this may be a read error. V gene TRBV7-3 combines with J gene TRBJ2-1, with TRBD2 as a possible D gene (6 bases). The DNA end is more similar to TRBJ2-7, so the J call may be wrong. Per germline, CDR1 SGHTA and CDR2 FQGTGA. The CDR3 spans 15 residues. The CDR3: CASSLDGRIYNEQYF. As DNA, the CDR3 is TGTGCCAGCAGCTTAGATGGGAGGATCTACAATGAGCAGTACTTC.

This clonotype was detected a few times. The CDR3 DNA reads TGTGCCAGCAGTGAATACCACTTGGGGGGCCGATACTATGGCTACACCTTC. Encoded protein: CASSEYHLGGRYYGYTF. The V gene is TRBV25-1, the J gene TRBJ1-2, with D perhaps matching TRBD1 (6 bases). The V and J ends lost 0 bases and 3 bases respectively, with 17 bases between them. This CDR3 has 17 residues. Germline V CDR1 and CDR2: MGHDK, SYGVNS.

This clonotype was seen a handful of times. J is TRBJ1-1 and V is TRBV25-1; D not resolved. The V and J ends lost 4 bases and 5 bases respectively, with 11 bases between them. In germline, CDR1 is MGHDK, CDR2 SYGVNS. CDR3 size: 13 residues. The DNA of the CDR3 is TGTGCCAGCAGTGCTGAGTTTAGGACTGAAGCTTTCTTT. This sequence encodes CASSAEFRTEAFF.

The V and J genes are TRBV5-1 and TRBJ2-1; a weak D match, TRBD2 (6 bases). The CDR3 totals 14 residues. Looked up from germline, CDR1 is SGHRS and CDR2 is YFSETQ. The germline V and J ends were trimmed by 6 bases and 5 bases, with 15 bases remaining between them. CDR3 nucleotides: TGCGCCAGCACGCCGGGACTCCCGGACAATGAGCAGTTCTTC. This gives the protein CASTPGLPDNEQFF.

This clonotype was seen more than once but under ten times. CDR3 DNA sequence: TGTGCCAGCAGTTTAGGGTCTAGCGGGAGGCTTACCCCTGAGTTCTTC. It encodes CASSLGSSGRLTPEFF. This chain connects TRBV12-3 or TRBV12-4 to TRBJ2-1, with 11 bases that match TRBD2. The CDR3 spans 16 residues. V lost 1 base to trimming and J lost 14 bases; unmatched junction nucleotides: 13.

This chain connects TRBV27 to TRBJ2-5, with 9 bases aligning to TRBD2. Germline values: CDR1 MNHEY, CDR2 SMNVEV (reference sequence). This CDR3 is 13 amino acids long. The CDR3 DNA reads as TGTGGAGGTCTAGCGGGAATACAAGAGACCCAGTACTTC. Translation gives CGGLAGIQETQYF.

The chain has TRBV13 and TRBJ2-1, with 11 bases fitting TRBD2. The V segment lost 4 bases and the J segment 4 bases; nucleotides outside the gene matches: 6. Germline loops: CDR1 PRHDT, CDR2 FYEKMQ (reference sequence). There are 16 residues in the CDR3. In nucleotides, the CDR3 is TGTGCCAGCAGCTCCCACGGGACTAGCGGTTACAATGAGCAGTTCTTC. Amino acid sequence: CASSSHGTSGYNEQFF.